This T cell receptor beta chain was identified during a study of blood T cell repertoires in COVID-19. Across the whole study: There were acute and convalescent COVID-19 samples, and they came from the United States, Italy and Spain. PBMCs, B-cell-depleted T cells, or T cells provided the cDNA or gDNA that made up the material.

How the authors handled the data: Reference gene primer amplification yielded estimated nucleated cell counts. The repertoire was sequenced with immunoSEQ multiplex PCR; TCRdb's copy has only in-frame clones and lacks some. That table supplies the V and J calls and clone size; D and trimming were determined from the DNA. The data contain 59,000 or so clones, less than 75% of them seen just once; the ten biggest clones take up more than 15%. J gave up 0 bases and V 4 bases, and 9 bases lay outside the gene matches. This CDR3 has 17 amino acids. CDR1 and CDR2 (germline): GTSNPN, SVGIG (reference sequence). This clone has just a few counts.

This receptor was obtained from a woman in her forties or fifties with active or convalescent COVID-19. V usage is TRBV30 and J usage is TRBJ1-5; 10 bases map to TRBD1. The sequencing input was peripheral blood. The CDR3 coding sequence is TGTGCCTGGACCCCGGGACAGGGGTCCCATAGCAATCAGCCCCAGCATTTT. This translates into CAWTPGQGSHSNQPQHF. The full variable domain, with the rest looked up from reference TRBV30 and TRBJ1-5, is SQTIHQWPATLVQPVGSPLSLECTVEGTSNPNLYWYRQAAGRGLQLLFYSVGIGQISSEVPQNLSASRPQDRQFILSSKKLLLSDSGFYLCAWTPGQGSHSNQPQHFGDGTRLSIL.